These T cell receptor beta chains were read from a single sample in a study of blood T cell repertoires in COVID-19. Produced via immunoSEQ multiplex PCR; TCRdb's table is partial and in-frame only. The table lists about 250,000 clones, roughly nine tenths of them singletons. Sequencing was done on a sample of PBMCs or T cells enriched from blood (not recorded which). These receptors originate from a woman in her fifties or sixties who had recovered from COVID-19. Both conserved end residues are part of each CDR3. The D gene is left open where the match is weak. Size is stated for part of the rows, as once, few or many counts, or as a class when the clone is expanded.

clone_size d_call j_call v_call cdr3_aa cdr3_nt
- - TRBJ2-5 TRBV28 CASQMELGVRKTQYF TGTGCCAGCCAAATGGAACTAGGAGTACGCAAGACCCAGTACTTC
few TRBD1 TRBJ2-1 TRBV7-9 CASSPLKRDSYNEQFF TGTGCCAGCAGCCCACTAAAGAGGGACAGCTACAATGAGCAGTTCTTC
few TRBD2 TRBJ2-7 TRBV7-2 CASSPRVSGRSYEQYF TGTGCCAGCAGCCCGCGGGTTAGCGGGAGATCCTACGAGCAGTACTTC
- TRBD2 TRBJ2-1 TRBV2 CASRPGLAQHEQFF TGTGCCAGCAGACCGGGACTAGCTCAACATGAGCAGTTCTTC
few TRBD1 TRBJ1-2 TRBV7-8 CASAPDRGDSGYTF TGTGCCAGCGCACCGGACAGGGGTGACAGTGGCTACACCTTC
- - TRBJ1-1 TRBV7-2 CASSLPTGQRKHPNTEAFF TGTGCCAGCAGCCTCCCCACGGGACAACGAAAACACCCGAACACTGAAGCTTTCTTT
once - TRBJ1-4 TRBV29-1 CSGQGIEKLFF TGCAGCGGGCAGGGTATTGAAAAACTGTTTTTT
few TRBD1 TRBJ1-2 TRBV19 CASSKTGTSSGYTF TGTGCCAGTAGTAAGACAGGGACCTCATCTGGCTACACCTTC
- TRBD2 TRBJ2-1 TRBV27 CASSTYQAGGLNEQFF TGTGCCAGCAGTACATACCAAGCGGGAGGGCTTAATGAGCAGTTCTTC
- TRBD1 TRBJ2-3 TRBV24-1 CATSDQRQGAADTQYF TGTGCCACCAGTGACCAAAGACAGGGGGCGGCGGATACGCAGTATTTT
once - TRBJ1-5 TRBV9 CASSATDSSNQPQHF TGTGCCAGCAGCGCGACGGACAGTAGCAATCAGCCCCAGCATTTT
- TRBD1 TRBJ2-7 TRBV7-8 CASSFRQGVPSYEQYF TGTGCCAGCAGCTTTAGACAGGGGGTACCTTCCTACGAGCAGTACTTC
- TRBD2 TRBJ2-5 TRBV5-1 CASSYNPTSGKETQYF TGCGCCAGCAGTTATAACCCCACTAGCGGGAAGGAGACCCAGTACTTC
- - TRBJ1-4 TRBV9 CASSPGTPATNEKLFF TGTGCCAGCAGCCCCGGGACTCCTGCAACTAATGAAAAACTGTTTTTT
- TRBD1 TRBJ1-6 TRBV28 CASTGQGSYNSPLHF TGTGCCAGCACAGGACAGGGTTCCTATAATTCACCCCTCCACTTT
once TRBD1 TRBJ1-1 TRBV28 CASTPTGMNTEAFF TGTGCCAGCACCCCGACAGGGATGAACACTGAAGCTTTCTTT
- TRBD1 TRBJ2-5 TRBV19 CASSWDRGETQYF TGTGCCAGTAGTTGGGACAGGGGAGAGACCCAGTACTTC
once - TRBJ2-1 TRBV11-2 CASSPLAGSSYNEQFF TGTGCCAGCAGCCCTCTGGCGGGAAGCTCCTACAATGAGCAGTTCTTC
- - TRBJ2-1 TRBV7-3 CASSSRSTGNFKQFF TGTGCCAGCAGCTCACGATCCACCGGGAACTTTAAGCAGTTCTTC
- TRBD1 TRBJ2-5 TRBV15 CATSREDRGLGTQYF TGTGCCACCAGCAGAGAGGACAGGGGCCTGGGAACCCAGTACTTC
- - TRBJ2-1 TRBV11-3 CASGGSYNEQFF TGTGCCAGCGGCGGTTCCTACAATGAGCAGTTCTTC
- - TRBJ1-1 TRBV11-2 CASSRQTVNTEAFF TGTGCCAGCAGCCGCCAGACAGTGAACACTGAAGCTTTCTTT
- - TRBJ1-2 TRBV7-9 CASSLVLNYGYTF TGTGCCAGCAGCTTAGTCCTTAACTATGGCTACACCTTC
- TRBD2 TRBJ2-4 TRBV28 CASSFRTSGRAAIQYF TGTGCCAGCAGTTTTAGGACTAGCGGGAGGGCCGCCATTCAGTACTTC
- - TRBJ1-2 TRBV30 CAWSVQKYYGYTF TGTGCCTGGAGTGTACAGAAGTACTATGGCTACACCTTC